The clone carrying this T cell receptor beta chain came up many times. What it recognizes is unknown. V was trimmed by 1 base and J by 7 bases, leaving 10 bases between them. Germline V CDR1 and CDR2: LGHDT, YNNKEL (reference sequence). This CDR3 region has 13 residues. The data were taken from a study of response to subunit inactivated influenza vaccine. Findings and limits, study-wide: Researchers suggested that each seasonal influenza vaccination recruits few new T cells.

TCRdb processed the RT-PCR reads anew with MiXCR; each CDR3 protein has one entry. The sample lists more than 550,000 distinct CDR3 sequences, approximately 10% occurring once. This sample was also put to use in a study of T cells expressing NK-cell markers. That study reports: As the method of synthesis, 5'RACE template switching with UMIs yielded TCR beta cDNA. The authors derived TCR beta repertoires from sorted CD3+CD56+NKG2C+, CD3+CD56+NKG2C- and CD3+CD56-NKG2C+ T cells. Restriction of sorting to alpha-beta TCR T cells was accomplished in several experiments using an anti-gamma-delta TCR antibody. In a handful of donors, dominant CD3+CD56+NKG2C+ clones formed 1.0-7.0% of CD8+ cells.

The chain is built from TRBV3-1 and TRBJ1-1, with D hard to call. Here the sequenced sample was PBMCs from blood, taken on the day of vaccination. The sequence came from a man between 45 and 60 years old who received an inactivated influenza vaccine. CDR3 residues: CASSQVGRLEAFF. CDR3 bases: TGTGCCAGCAGCCAAGTTGGACGGCTTGAAGCTTTCTTT.